This record concerns one TCR beta chain sequence. Its antigen is undetermined. This sample was included in a study of response to subunit inactivated influenza vaccine. Findings and caveats of the study: The study's authors posited that every seasonal influenza vaccination enlists few new T cells.

V lost 4 bases to trimming and J lost 4 bases, with 14 bases between them. CDR1 and CDR2 (germline): SGHDN, FVKESK. The CDR3 contains 14 residues. TCRdb itself ran the RT-PCR reads through MiXCR, one entry per CDR3 protein. The data hold about 800,000 distinct CDR3 sequences, with 21% observed a single time. Material: PBMCs from blood, obtained 5 to 6 days after vaccination. This TCR was sampled from a man in his fifties or sixties who received an inactivated influenza vaccine. The rearrangement links TRBV14 to TRBJ2-7, with D unclear. CDR3 DNA sequence: TGTGCCAGCAGCCCTTCCCCGGGCCCATACGAGCAGTACTTC. Amino acid sequence: CASSPSPGPYEQYF.